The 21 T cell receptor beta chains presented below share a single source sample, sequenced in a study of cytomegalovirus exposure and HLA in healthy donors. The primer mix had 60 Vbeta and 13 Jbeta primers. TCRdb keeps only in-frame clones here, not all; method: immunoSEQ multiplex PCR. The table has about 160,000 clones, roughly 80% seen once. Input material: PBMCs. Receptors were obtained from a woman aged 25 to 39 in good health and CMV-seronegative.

CDR3 in amino acids: CAWEEGLVGDTQYF. For the CDR3, the DNA is TGTGCCTGGGAGGAGGGGCTAGTTGGGGATACGCAGTATTTT. The chain couples TRBV30 to TRBJ2-3; D perhaps matches TRBD2 (6 bases). Per germline, CDR1 GTSNPN and CDR2 SVGIG (reference sequence). Between the trimmed V and J ends, which lost 5 bases and 6 bases, there was a span of 18 bases. The CDR3 loop spans 14 amino acids. Variable domain in full (rest from reference TRBV30 and TRBJ2-3): SQTIHQWPATLVQPVGSPLSLECTVEGTSNPNLYWYRQAAGRGLQLLFYSVGIGQISSEVPQNLSASRPQDRQFILSSKKLLLSDSGFYLCAWEEGLVGDTQYFGPGTRLTVL.

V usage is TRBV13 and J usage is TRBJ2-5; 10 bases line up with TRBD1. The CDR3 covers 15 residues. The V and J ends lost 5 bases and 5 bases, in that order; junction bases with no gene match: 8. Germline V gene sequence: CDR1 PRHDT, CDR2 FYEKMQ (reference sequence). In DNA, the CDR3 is TGTGCCAGCAGCCCTACGACAGGGGGCGGCGAGACCCAGTACTTC. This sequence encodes CASSPTTGGGETQYF.

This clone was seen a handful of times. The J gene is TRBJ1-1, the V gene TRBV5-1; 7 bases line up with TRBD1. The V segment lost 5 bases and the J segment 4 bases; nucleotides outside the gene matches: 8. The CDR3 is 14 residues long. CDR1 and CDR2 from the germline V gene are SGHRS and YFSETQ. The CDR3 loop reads CASSSFGQVTEAFF. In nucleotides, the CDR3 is TGCGCCAGCAGTTCATTTGGACAGGTCACTGAAGCTTTCTTT.

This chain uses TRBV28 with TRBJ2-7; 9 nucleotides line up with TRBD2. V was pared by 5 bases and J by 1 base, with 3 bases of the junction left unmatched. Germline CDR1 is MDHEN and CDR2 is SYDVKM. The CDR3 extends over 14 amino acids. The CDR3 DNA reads TGTGCCAGCAGTAGCGGGGGGTCGTCCTACGAGCAGTACTTC. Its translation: CASSSGGSSYEQYF.

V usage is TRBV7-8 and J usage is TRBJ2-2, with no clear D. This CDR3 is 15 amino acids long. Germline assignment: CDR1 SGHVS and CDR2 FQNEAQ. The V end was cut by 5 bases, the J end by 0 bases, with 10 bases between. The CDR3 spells CASSVYLANTGELFF. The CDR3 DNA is TGTGCCAGCAGCGTATATTTAGCGAACACCGGGGAGCTGTTTTTT. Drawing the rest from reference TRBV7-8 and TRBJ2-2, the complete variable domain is GAGVSQSPRYKVAKRGQDVALRCDPISGHVSLFWYQQALGQGPEFLTYFQNEAQLDKSGLPSDRFFAERPEGSVSTLKIQRTQQEDSAVYLCASSVYLANTGELFFGEGSRLTVL.

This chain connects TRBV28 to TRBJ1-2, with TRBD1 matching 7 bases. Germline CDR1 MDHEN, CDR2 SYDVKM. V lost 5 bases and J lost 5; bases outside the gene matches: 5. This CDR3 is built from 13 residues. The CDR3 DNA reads TGTGCCAGCAGTCCAAGACAGGGTTATGGCTACACCTTC. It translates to CASSPRQGYGYTF.

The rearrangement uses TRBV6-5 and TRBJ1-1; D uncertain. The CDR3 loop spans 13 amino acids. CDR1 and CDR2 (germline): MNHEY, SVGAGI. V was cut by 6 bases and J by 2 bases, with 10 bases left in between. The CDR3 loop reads CASRITANTEAFF. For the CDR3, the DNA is TGTGCCAGCAGAATAACAGCTAACACTGAAGCTTTCTTT.

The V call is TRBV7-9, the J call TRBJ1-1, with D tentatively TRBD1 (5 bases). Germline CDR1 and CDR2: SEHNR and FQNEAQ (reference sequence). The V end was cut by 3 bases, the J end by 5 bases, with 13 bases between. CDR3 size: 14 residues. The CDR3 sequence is CASSFNGGNTEAFF. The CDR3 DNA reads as TGTGCCAGCAGCTTTAACGGGGGGAATACTGAAGCTTTCTTT.

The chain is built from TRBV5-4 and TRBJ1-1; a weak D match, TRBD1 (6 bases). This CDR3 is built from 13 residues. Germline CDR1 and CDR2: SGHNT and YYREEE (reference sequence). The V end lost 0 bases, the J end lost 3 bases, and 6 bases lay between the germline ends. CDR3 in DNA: TGTGCCAGCAGCTTGGGACAGGACACTGAAGCTTTCTTT. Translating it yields CASSLGQDTEAFF.

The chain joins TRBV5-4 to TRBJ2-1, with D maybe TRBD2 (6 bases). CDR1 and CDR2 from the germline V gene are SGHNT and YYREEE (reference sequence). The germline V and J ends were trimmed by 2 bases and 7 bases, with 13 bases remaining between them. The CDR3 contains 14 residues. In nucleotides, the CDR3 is TGTGCCAGCAGCTTTTCAGCGGGCCCTAATGAGCAGTTCTTC. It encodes CASSFSAGPNEQFF.

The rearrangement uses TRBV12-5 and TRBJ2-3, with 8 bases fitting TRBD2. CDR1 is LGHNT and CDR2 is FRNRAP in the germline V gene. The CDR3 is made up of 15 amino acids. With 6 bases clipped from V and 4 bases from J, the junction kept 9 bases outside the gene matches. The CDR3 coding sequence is TGTGCTAGTGGCGAGCTATCCGGGGGGGCAGATACGCAGTATTTT. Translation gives CASGELSGGADTQYF.

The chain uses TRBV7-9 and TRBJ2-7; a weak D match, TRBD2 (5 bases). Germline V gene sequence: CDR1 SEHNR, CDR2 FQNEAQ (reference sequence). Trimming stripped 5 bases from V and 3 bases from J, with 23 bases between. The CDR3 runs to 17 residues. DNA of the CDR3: TGTGCCAGCAGCCCCGGACCCACTAACGGGGTAAACTACGAGCAGTACTTC. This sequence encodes CASSPGPTNGVNYEQYF.

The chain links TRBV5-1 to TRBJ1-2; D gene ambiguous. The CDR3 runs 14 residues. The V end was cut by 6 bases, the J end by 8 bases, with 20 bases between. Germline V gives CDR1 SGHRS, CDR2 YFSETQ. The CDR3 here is CASKWRVGEDGYTF. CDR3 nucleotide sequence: TGCGCCAGCAAGTGGCGGGTCGGCGAGGACGGCTACACCTTC.

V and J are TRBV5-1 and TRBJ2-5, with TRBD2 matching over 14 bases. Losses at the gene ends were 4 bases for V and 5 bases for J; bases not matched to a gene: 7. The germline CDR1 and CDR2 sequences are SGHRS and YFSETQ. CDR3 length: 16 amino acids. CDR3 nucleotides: TGCGCCAGCAGCGCCCGACTAGCGGGGGGGGTGGAGACCCAGTACTTC. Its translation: CASSARLAGGVETQYF.

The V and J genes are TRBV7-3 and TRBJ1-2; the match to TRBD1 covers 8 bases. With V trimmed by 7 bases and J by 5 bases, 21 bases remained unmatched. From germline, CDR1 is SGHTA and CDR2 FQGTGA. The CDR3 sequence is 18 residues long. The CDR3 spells CASIGGGGTGFGKYGYTF. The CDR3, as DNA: TGTGCCAGCATAGGGGGGGGCGGGACAGGCTTCGGGAAGTATGGCTACACCTTC.

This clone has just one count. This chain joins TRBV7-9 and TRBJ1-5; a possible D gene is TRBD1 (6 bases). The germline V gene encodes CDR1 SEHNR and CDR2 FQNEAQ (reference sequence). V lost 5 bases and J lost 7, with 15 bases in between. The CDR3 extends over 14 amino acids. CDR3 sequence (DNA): TGTGCCAGCAGCCCTACAGGGATCCGGCAGCCCCAGCATTTT. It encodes CASSPTGIRQPQHF.

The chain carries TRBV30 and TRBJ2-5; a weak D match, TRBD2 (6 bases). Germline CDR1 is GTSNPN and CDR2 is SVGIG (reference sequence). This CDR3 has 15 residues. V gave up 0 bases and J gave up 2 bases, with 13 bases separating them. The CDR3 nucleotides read TGTGCCTGGAGTGTACCAGGCGGGGCTCAAGAGACCCAGTACTTC. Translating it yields CAWSVPGGAQETQYF. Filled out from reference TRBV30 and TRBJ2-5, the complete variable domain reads SQTIHQWPATLVQPVGSPLSLECTVEGTSNPNLYWYRQAAGRGLQLLFYSVGIGQISSEVPQNLSASRPQDRQFILSSKKLLLSDSGFYLCAWSVPGGAQETQYFGPGTRLLVL.

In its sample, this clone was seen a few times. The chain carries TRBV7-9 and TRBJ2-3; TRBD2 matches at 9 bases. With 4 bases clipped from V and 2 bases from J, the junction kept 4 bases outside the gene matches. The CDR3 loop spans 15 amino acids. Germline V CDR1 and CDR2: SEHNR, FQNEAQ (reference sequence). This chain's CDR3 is CASSSLAGNTDTQYF. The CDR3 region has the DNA TGTGCCAGCAGCTCCCTAGCGGGGAACACAGATACGCAGTATTTT. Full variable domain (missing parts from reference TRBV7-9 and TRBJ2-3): DTGVSQNPRHKITKRGQNVTFRCDPISEHNRLYWYRQTLGQGPEFLTYFQNEAQLEKSRLLSDRFSAERPKGSFSTLEIQRTEQGDSAMYLCASSSLAGNTDTQYFGPGTRLTVL.

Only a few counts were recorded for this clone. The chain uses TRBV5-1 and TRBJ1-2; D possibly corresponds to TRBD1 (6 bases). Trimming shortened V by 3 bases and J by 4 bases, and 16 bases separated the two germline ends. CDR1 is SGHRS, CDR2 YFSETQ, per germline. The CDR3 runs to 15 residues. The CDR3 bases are TGCGCCAGCAGCTCCACAGGGAGTAGTGGCTATGGCTACACCTTC. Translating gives CASSSTGSSGYGYTF.

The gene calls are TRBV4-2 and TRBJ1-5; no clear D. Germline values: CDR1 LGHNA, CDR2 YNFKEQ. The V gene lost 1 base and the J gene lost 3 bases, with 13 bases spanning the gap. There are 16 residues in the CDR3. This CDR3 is CASSQGLKETNQPQHF. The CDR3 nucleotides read TGTGCCAGCAGCCAAGGGTTGAAGGAGACCAATCAGCCCCAGCATTTT.

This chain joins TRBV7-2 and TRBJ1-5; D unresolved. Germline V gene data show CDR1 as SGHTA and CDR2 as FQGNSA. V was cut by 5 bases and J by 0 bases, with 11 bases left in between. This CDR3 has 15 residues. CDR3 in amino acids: CASSPDSNSNQPQHF. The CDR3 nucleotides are TGTGCCAGCAGCCCCGACTCGAATAGCAATCAGCCCCAGCATTTT.